A single sample gave rise to the 15 T cell receptor beta chains below, sequenced in a study of Graves' ophthalmopathy and Graves' hyperthyroidism. Amplifying from RNA transcripts, the study obtained TCR beta CDR3 regions. After a first-round RT-PCR with HTBI primers, a second-round multiplex PCR was run. TCRdb re-called the multiplex PCR reads with MiXCR, one entry per CDR3 protein. The repertoire holds around 1.1 million distinct CDR3 sequences, with about two fifths as singletons. The sequenced material came from peripheral blood or thyroid tissue (not recorded which). The source of these receptors is an adult man with Graves' hyperthyroidism.

A few counts support this clonotype. The J gene is TRBJ1-1, the V gene TRBV12-3 or TRBV12-4; 7 nucleotides match TRBD1. V was pared by 6 bases and J by 11 bases, with 9 bases of the junction left unmatched. CDR3 size: 12 residues. CDR3 protein: CASSLRGGGAFF. The CDR3 coding sequence is TGTGCCAGCAGCCTCCGAGGGGGCGGCGCTTTCTTT.

This clonotype was observed a handful of times. This chain joins TRBV28 and TRBJ2-7, with 7 positions matching TRBD1. The CDR3 contains 13 residues. Unmatched junction bases numbered 8, after V lost 10 bases and J lost 2 bases. The germline V gene encodes CDR1 MDHEN and CDR2 SYDVKM. CDR3 region: CATRRQGPYEQYF. CDR3 in DNA: TGTGCCACCCGCCGACAGGGCCCCTACGAGCAGTACTTC.

The table lists this clonotype with many counts. The V call is TRBV7-8, the J call TRBJ2-5; D gene uncertain. The CDR3 totals 14 residues. Germline-derived CDR1 and CDR2 are SGHVS and FQNEAQ. V gave up 1 base and J gave up 1 base, with 7 bases separating them. CDR3 residues: CASSLVSGQETQYF. In nucleotides, the CDR3 is TGTGCCAGCAGCTTAGTATCCGGCCAAGAGACCCAGTACTTC.

The sample holds many counts of this clonotype. The CDR3 nucleotides read TGTGCCAGCTCCCTTTCAGCGGCCCGAGAGGACGAGCAGTACTTC. It specifies CASSLSAAREDEQYF. This sequence joins TRBV7-2 and TRBJ2-7, with TRBD2 as a possible D gene (5 bases). The germline V gene encodes CDR1 SGHTA and CDR2 FQGNSA. The length of the CDR3 is 15 residues. Trimming pared 8 bases from V and 5 bases from J, leaving 22 bases between.

A few counts support this clonotype. The rearrangement uses TRBV19 and TRBJ1-4; TRBD1 aligns across 7 bases. The germline gives CDR1 LNHDA, CDR2 SQIVND (reference sequence). CDR3 length: 14 residues. J gave up 11 bases and V 3 bases, and 9 bases lay outside the gene matches. The CDR3 loop reads CASSMTGRMKKLFF. CDR3 bases: TGTGCCAGTAGTATGACAGGGAGAATGAAGAAACTGTTTTTT.

The chain couples TRBV3-1 to TRBJ1-1; D unclear. This CDR3 is built from 15 residues. Trimming removed 4 bases at V and 0 bases at J, with 12 bases between. The V gene's germline CDR1 is LGHDT and CDR2 YNNKEL (reference sequence). CDR3 sequence: CASSPEPTMNTEAFF. The CDR3 coding sequence is TGTGCCAGCAGCCCAGAACCTACAATGAACACTGAAGCTTTCTTT.

A note on this clonotype: One base away lies a much larger clone, so this may be a sequencing read error. The chain links TRBV10-3 to TRBJ1-1, with D hard to call. CDR3 length: 11 amino acids. V was pared by 10 bases and J by 3 bases, with 9 bases between. The germline gives CDR1 ENHRY, CDR2 SYGVKD. For the CDR3, the DNA is TGTGCCACCCGAGCGCACACTGAAGCTTTCTTT. Amino acid sequence: CATRAHTEAFF.

This clonotype was counted many times. The chain links TRBV10-2 to TRBJ1-1; weak D call: TRBD1 (5 bases). Germline CDR1 reads WSHSY; CDR2 reads SAAADI. V lost 3 bases, J lost 4 bases, and 9 bases lay in between. There are 13 residues in the CDR3. The CDR3 DNA reads as TGCGCCAGCAGTGACAGGGAGAGCACTGAAGCTTTCTTT. It translates to CASSDRESTEAFF.

A single count supports this clonotype. CDR3 in amino acids: CALYTGELFF. The CDR3 coding sequence is TGTGCCCTTTATACCGGGGAGCTGTTTTTT. The chain carries TRBV25-1 and TRBJ2-2; D is unclear. This CDR3 spans 10 amino acids. CDR1 MGHDK and CDR2 SYGVNS come from the germline V gene. V was cut by 11 bases and J by 5 bases, with 6 bases left in between.

In its sample, this clonotype was seen many times. The J gene is TRBJ1-3, the V gene TRBV7-9; 9 bases match TRBD1. The CDR3 runs 14 residues. V was clipped by 11 bases and J by 0 bases; unmatched bases: 5. Germline CDR1 reads SEHNR; CDR2 reads FQNEAQ (reference sequence). The CDR3 sequence is CAGHRGPSGNTIYF. CDR3 in DNA: TGTGCCGGCCACAGGGGGCCCTCTGGAAACACCATATATTTT.

This clonotype has at least ten counts. V usage is TRBV10-3 and J usage is TRBJ2-2; the match to TRBD2 covers 10 bases. Trimming removed 7 bases from V and 4 bases from J; junction bases left unmatched: 6. The CDR3 is 15 amino acids. Per the germline V gene, CDR1 is ENHRY and CDR2 is SYGVKD. DNA for the CDR3: TGTGCCATCACCCCGGGACTAGCGAGCACCGGGGAGCTGTTTTTT. This codes for CAITPGLASTGELFF.

The chain is built from TRBV29-1 and TRBJ1-1; D gene unclear. The CDR3 is 14 residues long. Germline CDR1 reads SQVTM; CDR2 reads ANQGSEA. V gave up 5 bases and J gave up 4 bases, with 17 bases separating them. Written as DNA, the CDR3 is TGCAGCGTTTCAGTCTCGGCCTGGGGCACTGAAGCTTTCTTT. Its translation is CSVSVSAWGTEAFF. Variable domain in full (rest from reference TRBV29-1 and TRBJ1-1): SAVISQKPSRDICQRGTSLTIQCQVDSQVTMMFWYRQQPGQSLTLIATANQGSEATYESGFVIDKFPISRPNLTFSTLTVSNMSPEDSSIYLCSVSVSAWGTEAFFGQGTRLTVV.

There are many counts of this clonotype. V gene TRBV10-3 combines with J gene TRBJ2-6; unclear D gene. CDR1 and CDR2 (germline): ENHRY, SYGVKD. The CDR3 runs 16 residues. Trimming took off 2 bases at V and 2 bases at J, with 10 bases between the two ends. CDR3 region: CAISEGDWAGANVLTF. CDR3 DNA: TGTGCCATCAGTGAGGGGGATTGGGCTGGGGCCAACGTCCTGACTTTC.

The rearrangement links TRBV7-8 to TRBJ1-6, with D perhaps matching TRBD1 (6 bases). Per the germline V gene, CDR1 is SGHVS and CDR2 is FQNEAQ. The CDR3 totals 15 residues. V lost 5 bases and J lost 6, with 14 bases in between. CDR3 sequence reads: CASSLSPGANSPLHF. For the CDR3, the DNA is TGTGCCAGCAGCCTCTCCCCAGGGGCTAATTCACCCCTCCACTTT. Full variable domain (missing parts from reference TRBV7-8 and TRBJ1-6): GAGVSQSPRYKVAKRGQDVALRCDPISGHVSLFWYQQALGQGPEFLTYFQNEAQLDKSGLPSDRFFAERPEGSVSTLKIQRTQQEDSAVYLCASSLSPGANSPLHFGNGTRLTVT.

This clonotype was picked up a small number of times. The chain joins TRBV5-6 to TRBJ1-5; D gene unclear. Per the germline V gene, CDR1 is SGHDT and CDR2 is YYEEEE. The CDR3 sequence is 17 residues long. V was shortened by 0 bases and J by 0 bases, with 13 bases between the two germline ends. The CDR3 DNA reads TGTGCCAGCAGCTTGGGCGCGTCCACCCATAGCAATCAGCCCCAGCATTTT. This sequence encodes CASSLGASTHSNQPQHF.